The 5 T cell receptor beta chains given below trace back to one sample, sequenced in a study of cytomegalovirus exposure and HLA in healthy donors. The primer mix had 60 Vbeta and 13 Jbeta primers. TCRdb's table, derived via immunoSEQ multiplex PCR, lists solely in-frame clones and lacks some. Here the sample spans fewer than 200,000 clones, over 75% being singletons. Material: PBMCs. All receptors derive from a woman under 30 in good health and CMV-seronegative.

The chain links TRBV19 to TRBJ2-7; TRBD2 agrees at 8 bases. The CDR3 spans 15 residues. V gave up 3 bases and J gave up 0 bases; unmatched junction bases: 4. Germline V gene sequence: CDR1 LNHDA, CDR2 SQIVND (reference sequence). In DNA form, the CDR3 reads TGTGCCAGTAGTATCGCGGCGGGAGGCTCCTACGAGCAGTACTTC. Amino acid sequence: CASSIAAGGSYEQYF.

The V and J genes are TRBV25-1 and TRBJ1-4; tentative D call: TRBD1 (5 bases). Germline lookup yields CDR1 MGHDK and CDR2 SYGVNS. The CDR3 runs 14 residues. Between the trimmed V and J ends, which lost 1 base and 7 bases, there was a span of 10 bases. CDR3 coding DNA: TGTGCCAGCAGTGAATGGAAAGGGGCTGAAAAACTGTTTTTT. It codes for CASSEWKGAEKLFF.

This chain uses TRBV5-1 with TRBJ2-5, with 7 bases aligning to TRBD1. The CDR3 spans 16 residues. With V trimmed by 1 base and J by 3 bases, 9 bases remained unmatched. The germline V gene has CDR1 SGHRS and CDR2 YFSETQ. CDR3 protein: CASSLTGQHREETQYF. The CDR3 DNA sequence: TGCGCCAGCAGCTTGACGGGACAGCATCGGGAAGAGACCCAGTACTTC.

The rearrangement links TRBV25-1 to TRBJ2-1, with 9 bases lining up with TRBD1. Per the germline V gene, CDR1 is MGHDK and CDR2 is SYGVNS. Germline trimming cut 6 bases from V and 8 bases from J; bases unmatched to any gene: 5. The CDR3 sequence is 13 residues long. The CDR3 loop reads CASSRTGVYEQFF. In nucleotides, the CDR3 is TGTGCCAGCAGCCGGACAGGGGTCTATGAGCAGTTCTTC.

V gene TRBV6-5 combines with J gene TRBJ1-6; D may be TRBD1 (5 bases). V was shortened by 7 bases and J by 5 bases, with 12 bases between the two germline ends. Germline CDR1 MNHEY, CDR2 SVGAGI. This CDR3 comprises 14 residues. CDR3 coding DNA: TGTGCCAGCACGCAGGGTGCGAATAATTCACCCCTCCACTTT. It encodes CASTQGANNSPLHF.